A selection of T cell receptor beta chains follows, all from one sample in a study of blood T cell repertoires in COVID-19. The data were produced by immunoSEQ multiplex PCR, yet TCRdb's version contains in-frame clones alone and is incomplete. This sample has some 130,000 clones; about 70% occur once, and the top ten carry around 1.8%. The source material was peripheral blood. Receptor source: a woman in her seventies with acute or convalescent COVID-19. The CDR3 runs from the conserved cysteine through the conserved F or W. Clone size, where shown, is once, few, many, or a class for clones that have expanded.

J gene,V gene,clone size,CDR3 protein
TRBJ1-3,TRBV12-3/TRBV12-4,-,CASRRTTGNTIYF
TRBJ2-7,TRBV5-5,few,CASSFLGQGAGYEQYF
TRBJ1-3,TRBV6-5,-,CASLPRDSSGNTIYF
TRBJ1-2,TRBV6-2/TRBV6-3,-,CASSYASFGGQGGYGYTF
TRBJ1-1,TRBV28,-,CASGEQGWYTEAFF
TRBJ2-1,TRBV29-1,-,CSVDDTSALSYNEQFF
TRBJ2-1,TRBV7-9,-,CASSPRFGTTRYNEQFF
TRBJ1-1,TRBV28,-,CASSSPGTGGVTEAFF
TRBJ1-1,TRBV3-1/TRBV3-2,medium-sized,CASSQGGGTEAFF
TRBJ1-2,TRBV9,-,CASSVAGGIGGYTF
TRBJ1-1,TRBV19,-,CASTRQVYTEAFF
TRBJ1-2,TRBV7-8,few,CASSLNQGEGYTF
TRBJ2-2,TRBV5-5,once,CASRYRLAIAGELFF
TRBJ1-2,TRBV7-9,once,CASSLLVDRSGGYTF
TRBJ1-6,TRBV18,few,CASSPRAQDNSALHF
TRBJ2-5,TRBV10-3,-,CAISESGQRGPQETQYF
TRBJ2-3,TRBV9,once,CASSGGSTDTQYF
TRBJ1-3,TRBV6-5,-,CASGVQGAGGNTIYF
TRBJ2-2,TRBV9,-,CASSPRLQGNTGELFF
TRBJ1-1,TRBV5-1,-,CASSLVGSSNTEAFF
TRBJ2-3,TRBV4-1,-,CASSRSSGNRDTQYF
TRBJ1-1,TRBV15,-,CATSREGQMNTEAFF
TRBJ2-1,TRBV28,-,CASSRLAGRNEQFF
TRBJ2-5,TRBV5-6,-,CASSLGLGETQYF
TRBJ1-3,TRBV20-1,few,CSATDRDRGAGNTIYF
TRBJ2-2,TRBV24-1,few,CATSDPSDYAGELFF
TRBJ1-2,TRBV7-8,-,CASSLGGTETNYGYTF
TRBJ1-2,TRBV14,-,CASSQVVTAGGYTF
TRBJ2-5,TRBV10-2,-,CASSAEETQYF
TRBJ1-3,TRBV6-5,-,CASRSGQISGNTIYF